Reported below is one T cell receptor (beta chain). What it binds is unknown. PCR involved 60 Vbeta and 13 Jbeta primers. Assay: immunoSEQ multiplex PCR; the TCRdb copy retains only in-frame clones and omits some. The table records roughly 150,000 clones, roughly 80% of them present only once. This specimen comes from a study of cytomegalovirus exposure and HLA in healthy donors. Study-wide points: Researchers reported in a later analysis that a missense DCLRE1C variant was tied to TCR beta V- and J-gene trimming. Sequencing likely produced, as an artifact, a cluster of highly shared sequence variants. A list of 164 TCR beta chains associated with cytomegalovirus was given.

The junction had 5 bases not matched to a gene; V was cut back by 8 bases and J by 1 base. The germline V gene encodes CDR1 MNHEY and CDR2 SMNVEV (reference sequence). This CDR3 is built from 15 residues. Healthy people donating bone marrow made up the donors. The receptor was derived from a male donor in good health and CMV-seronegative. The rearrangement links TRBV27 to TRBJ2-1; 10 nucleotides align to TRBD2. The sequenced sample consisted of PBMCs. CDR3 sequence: CASGSGRISYNEQFF. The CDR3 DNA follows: TGTGCCAGCGGTAGCGGGAGGATTTCCTACAATGAGCAGTTCTTC.